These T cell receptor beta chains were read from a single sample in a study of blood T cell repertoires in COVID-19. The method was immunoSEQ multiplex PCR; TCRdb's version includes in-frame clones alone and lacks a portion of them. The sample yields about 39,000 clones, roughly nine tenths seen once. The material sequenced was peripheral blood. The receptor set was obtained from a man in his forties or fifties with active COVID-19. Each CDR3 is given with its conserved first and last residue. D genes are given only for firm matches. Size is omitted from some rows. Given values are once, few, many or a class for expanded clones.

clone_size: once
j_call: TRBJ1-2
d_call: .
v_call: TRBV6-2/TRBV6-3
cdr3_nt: TGTGCCAGCCGTTTAGCCCATGGCTACACCTTC
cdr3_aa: CASRLAHGYTF

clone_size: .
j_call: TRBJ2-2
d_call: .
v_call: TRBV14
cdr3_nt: TGTGCCAGCAGCCATTTAAGGGGGTTAAACACCGGGGAGCTGTTTTTT
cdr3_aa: CASSHLRGLNTGELFF

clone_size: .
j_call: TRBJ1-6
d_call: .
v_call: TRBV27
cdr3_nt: TGTGCCAGCAGTTTATCGGGCTCCCCAACCGGGGATTCACCCCTCCACTTT
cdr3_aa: CASSLSGSPTGDSPLHF

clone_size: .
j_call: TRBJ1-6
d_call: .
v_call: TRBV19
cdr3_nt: TGTGCCAGTAGAAGGGGAAGCTCCTATAATTCACCCCTCCACTTT
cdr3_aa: CASRRGSSYNSPLHF

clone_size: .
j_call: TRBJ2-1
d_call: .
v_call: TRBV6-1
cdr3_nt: TGTGCCAGCAGTGAATGGGCCACCCTGAGAAGGAATGAGCAGTTCTTC
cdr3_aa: CASSEWATLRRNEQFF

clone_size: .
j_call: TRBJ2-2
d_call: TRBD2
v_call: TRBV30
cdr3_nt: TGTGCCTGGAGTGTAGTACCCGGACTAGCGGGGTTCACCGGGGAGCTGTTTTTT
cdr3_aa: CAWSVVPGLAGFTGELFF

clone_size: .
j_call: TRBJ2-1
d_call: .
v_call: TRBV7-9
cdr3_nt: TGTGCCAGCAGCTCTAACCTGCGCAATGAGCAGTTCTTC
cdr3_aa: CASSSNLRNEQFF

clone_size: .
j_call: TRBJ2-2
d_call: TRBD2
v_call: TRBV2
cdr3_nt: TGTGCCAGCAGTGAGGGAGCGGGAGGGCCGGGCACCGGGGAGCTGTTTTTT
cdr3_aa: CASSEGAGGPGTGELFF

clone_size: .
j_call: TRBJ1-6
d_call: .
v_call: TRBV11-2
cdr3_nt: TGTGCCAGCAGCTTCGCTAGGCTATCACCCCTCCACTTT
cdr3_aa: CASSFARLSPLHF

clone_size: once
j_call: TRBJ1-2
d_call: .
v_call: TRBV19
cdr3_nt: TGTGCCAGTAGTTTCTCTAACTCCCGTGGCTACACCTTC
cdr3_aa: CASSFSNSRGYTF

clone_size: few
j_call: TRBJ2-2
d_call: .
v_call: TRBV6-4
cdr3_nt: TGTGCCAGCAGTTATGAGGTGAACACCGGGGAGCTGTTTTTT
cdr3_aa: CASSYEVNTGELFF

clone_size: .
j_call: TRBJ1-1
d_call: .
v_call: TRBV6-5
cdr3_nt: TGTGCCAGCAGAACTCGGGCGGGAATGAACACTGAAGCTTTCTTT
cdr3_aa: CASRTRAGMNTEAFF

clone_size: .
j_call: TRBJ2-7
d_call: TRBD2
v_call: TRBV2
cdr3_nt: TGTGCCAGCAGTGAAGGGACTAGATTCCTTGAGCAGTACTTC
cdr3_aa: CASSEGTRFLEQYF

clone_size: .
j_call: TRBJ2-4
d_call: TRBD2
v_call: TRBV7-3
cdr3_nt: TGTGCCAGCAGCCTAACCTCAAATTTAGCACGGGAGGGTTATATACTAGCCAAAAACATTCAGTACTTC
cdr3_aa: CASSLTSNLAREGYILAKNIQYF

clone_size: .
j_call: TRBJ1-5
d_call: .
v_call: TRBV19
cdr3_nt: TGTGCCAGTAGCTGGGGTGAAGGGGGAGATAAGCCCCAGCATTTT
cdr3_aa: CASSWGEGGDKPQHF

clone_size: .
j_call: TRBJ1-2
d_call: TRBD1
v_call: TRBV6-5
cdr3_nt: TGTGCCAGCAGAAGCGACAGGGGGGGCTATGGCTACACCTTC
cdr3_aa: CASRSDRGGYGYTF

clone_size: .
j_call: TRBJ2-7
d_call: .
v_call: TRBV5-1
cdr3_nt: TGCGCCAGCAGCTCCGGCAGGGCCTACGAGCAGTACTTC
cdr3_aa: CASSSGRAYEQYF

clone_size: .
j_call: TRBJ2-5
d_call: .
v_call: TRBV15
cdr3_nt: TGTGCCACCAGCTCCCGGACCTCTTTGAGGGCCCAGTACTTC
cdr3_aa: CATSSRTSLRAQYF

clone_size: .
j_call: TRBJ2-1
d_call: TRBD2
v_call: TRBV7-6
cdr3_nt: TGTGCCAGCAGCAAGACTAGCGGGAGATCGATATACAATGAGCAGTTCTTC
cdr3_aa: CASSKTSGRSIYNEQFF

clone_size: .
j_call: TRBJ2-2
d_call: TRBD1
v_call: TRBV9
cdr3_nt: TGTGCCAGCAGCGGGGGGACAGGGGGCACCGGGGAGCTGTTTTTT
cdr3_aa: CASSGGTGGTGELFF

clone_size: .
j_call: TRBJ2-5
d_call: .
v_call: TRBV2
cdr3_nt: TGTGCCAGCAGCACAGTCGCGGGGTGGGAGACCCAGTACTTC
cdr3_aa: CASSTVAGWETQYF

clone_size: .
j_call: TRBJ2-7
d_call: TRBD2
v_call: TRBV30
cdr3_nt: TGTGCCTGGAGCAGTCACCCGACTAGCGGAGCCTACGAGCAGTACTTC
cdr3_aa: CAWSSHPTSGAYEQYF

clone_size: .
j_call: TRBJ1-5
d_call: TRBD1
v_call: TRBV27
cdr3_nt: TGTGCCAGCAGCCTCCTCTTTCCGGGACAGGGTGGTTGGCCCCAGCATTTT
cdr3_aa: CASSLLFPGQGGWPQHF

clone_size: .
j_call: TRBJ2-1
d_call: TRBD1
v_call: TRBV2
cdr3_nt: TGTGCCAGCAGCGGGACAGGGGGGAGTTCCTACAATGAGCAGTTCTTC
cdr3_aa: CASSGTGGSSYNEQFF

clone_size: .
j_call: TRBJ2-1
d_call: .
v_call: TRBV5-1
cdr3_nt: TGCGCCAGCAGCTTGTTCGATGAGCAGTTCTTC
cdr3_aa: CASSLFDEQFF

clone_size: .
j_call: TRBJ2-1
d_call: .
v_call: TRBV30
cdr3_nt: TGTGCCTGGAAGGAGGGGTCTTGGGGGCAGTTCTTC
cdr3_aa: CAWKEGSWGQFF